These T cell receptor beta chains were read from a single sample in a study of persistence of HIV-infected CD4 T cells. Their antigen targets remain unknown. Measured with immunoSEQ multiplex PCR; TCRdb has only the in-frame clones, and not every one. The table records more than 35,000 clones, 80% of them present only once. The material sequenced was CD4+ T cells sorted from PBMCs after 18-hour stimulation, taken from a patient who received antiretroviral therapy. The source of these receptors is an adult man with HIV who was CMV-seropositive. The CDR3 runs from the conserved cysteine through the conserved F or W. D genes are given only for firm matches. The size field is filled for only some rows; it gives once, few, many or a size class.

V gene	clone size	D gene	J gene	CDR3 protein	CDR3 DNA
TRBV7-8	.	.	TRBJ2-7	CASSPGRSFSLHEQYF	TGTGCCAGCAGCCCGGGACGCAGTTTTAGCCTCCACGAGCAGTACTTC
TRBV5-5	once	.	TRBJ2-3	CASSENRLGVGTQYF	TGTGCCAGCAGCGAAAATCGACTAGGAGTCGGTACGCAGTATTTT
TRBV27	.	TRBD1	TRBJ2-2	CASGQGASTGELFF	TGTGCTTCTGGGCAGGGGGCAAGCACCGGGGAGCTGTTTTTT
TRBV4-2	.	.	TRBJ2-1	CASSRRGNEQFF	TGTGCCAGCAGCAGAAGGGGGAATGAGCAGTTCTTC
TRBV7-8	.	TRBD1	TRBJ1-2	CASSMRQGQDGYTF	TGTGCCAGCAGCATGAGACAGGGGCAGGATGGCTACACCTTC
TRBV7-9	.	.	TRBJ2-3	CASSLATDTQYF	TGTGCCAGCAGCTTAGCAACGGATACGCAGTATTTT
TRBV5-1	.	TRBD1	TRBJ2-7	CASSIRQGAGYEQYF	TGCGCCAGCAGCATACGACAGGGGGCAGGCTACGAGCAGTACTTC
TRBV19	.	.	TRBJ1-5	CASQGSQRQPQHF	TGTGCCAGCCAGGGGAGTCAGCGTCAGCCCCAGCATTTT
TRBV19	once	TRBD1	TRBJ2-2	CASSWTGGGTGELFF	TGTGCCAGTAGTTGGACAGGGGGCGGGACCGGGGAGCTGTTTTTT
TRBV5-1	.	.	TRBJ2-5	CASSFGGGGKETQYF	TGCGCCAGCAGCTTTGGTGGGGGAGGAAAAGAGACCCAGTACTTC
TRBV7-7	once	TRBD1	TRBJ2-1	CASSLSPGQGGDEQFF	TGTGCCAGCAGCTTGAGCCCGGGACAGGGAGGGGATGAGCAGTTCTTC
TRBV7-3	.	.	TRBJ2-2	CASSLTGMKGRELFF	TGTGCCAGCAGCTTAACGGGGATGAAAGGACGGGAGCTGTTTTTT
TRBV6-4	.	TRBD1	TRBJ1-6	CASSLAQGLGSPLHF	TGTGCCAGCAGCCTCGCACAGGGGTTAGGATCACCCCTCCACTTT
TRBV5-1	.	.	TRBJ2-1	CASSLGQGNEQFF	TGCGCCAGCAGCTTGGGACAAGGGAATGAGCAGTTCTTC
TRBV6-1	.	TRBD1	TRBJ2-5	CASSEGSPGTGGTQYF	TGTGCCAGCAGTGAGGGGAGTCCCGGGACAGGTGGGACCCAGTACTTC
TRBV20-1	.	.	TRBJ2-4	CSVLAKNIQYF	TGCAGTGTCTTAGCCAAAAACATTCAGTACTTC
TRBV30	.	.	TRBJ1-5	CAWSLKGANSNQPQHF	TGTGCCTGGAGTTTAAAAGGAGCTAATAGCAATCAGCCCCAGCATTTT
TRBV5-1	few	TRBD1	TRBJ1-2	CASSSGTGTLEGYGYTF	TGCGCCAGCAGCTCCGGGACAGGGACCCTCGAGGGCTATGGCTACACCTTC
TRBV16	few	.	TRBJ2-7	CASSQISSGREQYF	TGTGCCAGCAGCCAAATCTCGTCAGGACGCGAGCAGTACTTC
TRBV28	.	.	TRBJ1-4	CASSFGRATNEKLFF	TGTGCCAGCAGTTTTGGACGGGCAACTAATGAAAAACTGTTTTTT
TRBV6-5	.	.	TRBJ1-2	CASGSSGDNYGYTF	TGTGCCAGCGGCTCGTCGGGGGACAACTATGGCTACACCTTC
TRBV6-5	few	.	TRBJ1-6	CASSYRAQRGNSPLHF	TGTGCCAGCAGCTACCGGGCCCAGAGGGGCAATTCACCCCTCCACTTT
TRBV3-1/TRBV3-2	.	.	TRBJ2-7	CASRNRGSYEQYF	TGTGCCAGCAGAAACCGGGGCTCCTACGAGCAGTACTTC